The clone carrying this T cell receptor beta chain is medium-sized within its sample. The sample is drawn from a study of T cell repertoires in aging, cancer and after chemotherapy. The template was genomic DNA from peripheral blood, not RNA. J lost 8 bases, V lost 6 bases, and 7 bases had no gene match. The CDR3 covers 13 residues. Germline CDR1 is MNHEY and CDR2 is SMNVEV (reference sequence). Multiplex touch-down PCR with TRB-A/B primers amplified rearranged V-D-J TRB sequences. TCRdb re-called the multiplex PCR reads with MiXCR, one entry per CDR3 protein. The table lists around 5,100 distinct CDR3 sequences, 25% to 30% of them singletons.

The chain is built from TRBV27 and TRBJ1-2; the match to TRBD1 covers 9 bases. The origin of this receptor is a human donor with a solid tumor. The sample comprised blood. CDR3 protein: CASSPGQGGGYTF. The CDR3 DNA reads TGTGCCAGCAGCCCGGGACAGGGTGGCGGCTACACCTTC.